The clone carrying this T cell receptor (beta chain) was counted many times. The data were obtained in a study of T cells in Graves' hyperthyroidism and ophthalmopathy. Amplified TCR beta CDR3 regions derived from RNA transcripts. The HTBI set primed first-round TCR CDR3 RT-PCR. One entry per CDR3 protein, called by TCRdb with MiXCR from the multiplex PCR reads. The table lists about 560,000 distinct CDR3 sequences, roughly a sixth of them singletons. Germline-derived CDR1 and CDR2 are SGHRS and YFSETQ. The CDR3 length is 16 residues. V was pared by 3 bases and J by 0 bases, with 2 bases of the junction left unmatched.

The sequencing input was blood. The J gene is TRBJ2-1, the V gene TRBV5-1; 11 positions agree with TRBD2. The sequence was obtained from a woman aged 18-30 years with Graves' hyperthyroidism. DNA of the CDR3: TGCGCCAGCAGCTCGGGACTAGCGGTCTCCTACAATGAGCAGTTCTTC. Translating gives CASSSGLAVSYNEQFF.